The 4 T cell receptor beta chains listed next were all sequenced from one sample in a study of response to subunit inactivated influenza vaccine. TCRdb re-called the RT-PCR reads through MiXCR, storing one row per CDR3 protein. The repertoire includes more than 550,000 distinct CDR3 sequences, over 9.5% of them detected once, and 10% sits in the top ten. The material was PBMCs from blood, obtained on the day of vaccination. The receptors come from a man aged 50 to 60 who received an inactivated influenza vaccine.

J is TRBJ2-7 and V is TRBV29-1; 8 positions match TRBD1. The CDR3 covers 11 residues. The J segment lost 6 bases and the V segment lost 7 bases, leaving 5 bases of the junction unmatched. CDR1 and CDR2 (germline): SQVTM, ANQGSEA. The CDR3 spells CSGKTGAEQYF. The CDR3 nucleotides are TGCAGCGGAAAGACAGGGGCCGAGCAGTACTTC.

The J gene is TRBJ1-3, the V gene TRBV15; D is ambiguous. V lost 8 bases, J lost 0 bases, and 14 bases lay in between. The CDR3 totals 15 residues. The germline CDR1 and CDR2 sequences are LNHNV and YYDKDF (reference sequence). The CDR3 bases are TGTGCCACCTCGGACGGAGGCTTCTCTGGAAACACCATATATTTT. Translated, it gives CATSDGGFSGNTIYF.

This clonotype was observed at least ten times. The chain couples TRBV10-3 to TRBJ2-1; 7 nucleotides align to TRBD1. From germline, CDR1 is ENHRY and CDR2 SYGVKD. CDR3 length: 14 amino acids. The V and J ends lost 5 bases and 2 bases, in that order; junction bases with no gene match: 3. CDR3 nucleotides: TGTGCCATCAGTAGACAGGGCGCCTACAATGAGCAGTTCTTC. Translating it yields CAISRQGAYNEQFF.

This clonotype was seen more than once but under ten times. The rearrangement joins TRBV6-2 or TRBV6-3 to TRBJ1-5; weak D call: TRBD1 (5 bases). Between the trimmed V and J ends, which lost 2 bases and 6 bases, there was a span of 11 bases. This CDR3 is built from 14 residues. Germline CDR1 MNHEY, CDR2 SVGEGT. This CDR3 reads CASSYGGYGQPQHF. The CDR3, as DNA: TGTGCCAGCAGTTACGGGGGTTATGGTCAGCCCCAGCATTTT.